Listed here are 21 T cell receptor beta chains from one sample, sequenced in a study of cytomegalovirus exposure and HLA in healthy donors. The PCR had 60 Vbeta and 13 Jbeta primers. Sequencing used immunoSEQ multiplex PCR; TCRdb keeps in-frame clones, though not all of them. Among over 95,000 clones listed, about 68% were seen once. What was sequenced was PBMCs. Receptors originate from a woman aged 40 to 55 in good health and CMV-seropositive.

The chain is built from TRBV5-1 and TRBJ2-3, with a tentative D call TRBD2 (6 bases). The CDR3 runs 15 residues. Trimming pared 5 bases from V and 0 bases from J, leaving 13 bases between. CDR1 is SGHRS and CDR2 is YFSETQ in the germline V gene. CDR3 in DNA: TGCGCCAGCAGTAATAGCGGTCCTAGCACAGATACGCAGTATTTT. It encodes CASSNSGPSTDTQYF.

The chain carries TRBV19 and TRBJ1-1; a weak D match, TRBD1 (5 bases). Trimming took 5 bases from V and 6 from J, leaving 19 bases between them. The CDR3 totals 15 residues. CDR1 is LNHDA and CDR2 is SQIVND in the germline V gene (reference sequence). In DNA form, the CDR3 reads TGTGCCAGTAGTTTCTCGGGGGAGGGAATCTCTGAAGCTTTCTTT. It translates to CASSFSGEGISEAFF. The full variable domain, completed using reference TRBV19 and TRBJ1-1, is DGGITQSPKYLFRKEGQNVTLSCEQNLNHDAMYWYRQDPGQGLRLIYYSQIVNDFQKGDIAEGYSVSREKKESFPLTVTSAQKNPTAFYLCASSFSGEGISEAFFGQGTRLTVV.

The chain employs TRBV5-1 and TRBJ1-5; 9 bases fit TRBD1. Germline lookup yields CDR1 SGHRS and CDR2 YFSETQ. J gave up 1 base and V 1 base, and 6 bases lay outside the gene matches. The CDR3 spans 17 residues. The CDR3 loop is CASSLTGGVGSNQPQHF. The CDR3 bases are TGCGCCAGCAGCTTGACAGGGGGCGTCGGGAGCAATCAGCCCCAGCATTTT. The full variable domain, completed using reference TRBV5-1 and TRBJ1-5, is KAGVTQTPRYLIKTRGQQVTLSCSPISGHRSVSWYQQTPGQGLQFLFEYFSETQRNKGNFPGRFSGRQFSNSRSEMNVSTLELGDSALYLCASSLTGGVGSNQPQHFGDGTRLSIL.

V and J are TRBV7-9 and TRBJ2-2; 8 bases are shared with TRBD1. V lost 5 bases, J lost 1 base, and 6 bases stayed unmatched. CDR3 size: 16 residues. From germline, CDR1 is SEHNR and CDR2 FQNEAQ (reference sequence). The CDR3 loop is CASSRIGTGNTGELFF. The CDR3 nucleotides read TGTGCCAGCAGCAGAATCGGGACAGGGAACACCGGGGAGCTGTTTTTT.

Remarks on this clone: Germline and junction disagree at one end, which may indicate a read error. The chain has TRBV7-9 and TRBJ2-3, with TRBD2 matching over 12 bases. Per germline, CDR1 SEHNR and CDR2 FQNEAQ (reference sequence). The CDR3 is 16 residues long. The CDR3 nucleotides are TGTTCCAGCAGCCTGGGGACTAGCGGGTTCACAGATACGCAGTATTTT. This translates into CSSSLGTSGFTDTQYF.

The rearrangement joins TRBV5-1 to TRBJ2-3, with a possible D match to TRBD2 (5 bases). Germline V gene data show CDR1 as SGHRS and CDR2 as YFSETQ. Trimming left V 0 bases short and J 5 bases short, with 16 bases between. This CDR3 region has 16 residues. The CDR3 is CASSLVVGLREDTQYF. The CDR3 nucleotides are TGCGCCAGCAGCTTGGTCGTGGGATTGAGGGAAGATACGCAGTATTTT.

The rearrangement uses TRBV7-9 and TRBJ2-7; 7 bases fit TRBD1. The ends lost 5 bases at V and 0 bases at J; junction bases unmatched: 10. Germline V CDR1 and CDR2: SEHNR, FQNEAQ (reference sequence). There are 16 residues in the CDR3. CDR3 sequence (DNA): TGTGCCAGCAGCGCAACATCAGGGGGTTTCTCCTACGAGCAGTACTTC. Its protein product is CASSATSGGFSYEQYF.

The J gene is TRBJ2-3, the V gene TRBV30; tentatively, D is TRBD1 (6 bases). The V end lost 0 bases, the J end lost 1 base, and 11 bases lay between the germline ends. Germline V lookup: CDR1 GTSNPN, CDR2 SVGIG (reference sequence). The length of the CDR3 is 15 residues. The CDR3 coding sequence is TGTGCCTGGAGTGTAGGACAGCTAGGCACAGATACGCAGTATTTT. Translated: CAWSVGQLGTDTQYF.

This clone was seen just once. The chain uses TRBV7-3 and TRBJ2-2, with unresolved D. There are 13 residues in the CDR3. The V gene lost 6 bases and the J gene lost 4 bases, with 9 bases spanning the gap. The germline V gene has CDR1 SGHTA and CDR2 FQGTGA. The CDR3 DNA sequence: TGTGCCAGCAGTTTGAGTCCCACCGGGGAGCTGTTTTTT. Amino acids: CASSLSPTGELFF.

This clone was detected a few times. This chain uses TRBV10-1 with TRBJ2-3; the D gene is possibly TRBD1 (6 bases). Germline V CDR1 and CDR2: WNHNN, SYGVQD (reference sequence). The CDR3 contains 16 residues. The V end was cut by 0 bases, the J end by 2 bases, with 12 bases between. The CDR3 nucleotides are TGCGCCAGCAGTGAGTCGATCAGGGGAAACACAGATACGCAGTATTTT. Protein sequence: CASSESIRGNTDTQYF.

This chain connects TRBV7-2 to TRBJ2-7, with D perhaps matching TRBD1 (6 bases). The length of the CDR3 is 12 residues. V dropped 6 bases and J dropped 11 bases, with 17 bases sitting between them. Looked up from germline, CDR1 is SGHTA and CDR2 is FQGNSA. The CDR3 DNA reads TGTGCCAGCAGGTCGGACAGCAAAGAAGAGTACTTC. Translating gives CASRSDSKEEYF.

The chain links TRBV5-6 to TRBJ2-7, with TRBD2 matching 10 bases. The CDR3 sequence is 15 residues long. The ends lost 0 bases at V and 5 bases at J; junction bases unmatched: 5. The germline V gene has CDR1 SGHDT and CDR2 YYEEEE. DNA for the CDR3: TGTGCCAGCAGCTTGGGGCTAGCGGGAGTCGACGAGCAGTACTTC. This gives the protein CASSLGLAGVDEQYF.

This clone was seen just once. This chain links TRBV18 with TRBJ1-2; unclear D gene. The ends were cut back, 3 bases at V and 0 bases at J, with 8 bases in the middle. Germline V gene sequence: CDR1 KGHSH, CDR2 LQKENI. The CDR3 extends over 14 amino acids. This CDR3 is CASSPLQANYGYTF. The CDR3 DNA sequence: TGTGCCAGCTCACCTCTGCAGGCTAACTATGGCTACACCTTC.

CDR3 sequence: CAWTHPGYRTQPQHF. The CDR3 DNA sequence: TGTGCCTGGACACACCCAGGGTATCGGACTCAGCCCCAGCATTTT. V and J are TRBV30 and TRBJ1-5, with a possible D match to TRBD1 (5 bases). The V gene lost 4 bases and the J gene lost 6 bases, with 19 bases spanning the gap. The germline CDR1 and CDR2 sequences are GTSNPN and SVGIG (reference sequence). The CDR3 consists of 15 residues.

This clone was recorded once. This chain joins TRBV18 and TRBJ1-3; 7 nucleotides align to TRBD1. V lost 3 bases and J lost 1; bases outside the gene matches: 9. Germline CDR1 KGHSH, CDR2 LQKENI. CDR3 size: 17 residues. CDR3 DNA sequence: TGTGCCAGCTCACCTTCACCCGGGACAGCGTCTGGAAACACCATATATTTT. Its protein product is CASSPSPGTASGNTIYF. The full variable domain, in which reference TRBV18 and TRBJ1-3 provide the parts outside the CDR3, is NAGVMQNPRHLVRRRGQEARLRCSPMKGHSHVYWYRQLPEEGLKFMVYLQKENIIDESGMPKERFSAEFPKEGPSILRIQQVVRGDSAAYFCASSPSPGTASGNTIYFGEGSWLTVV.

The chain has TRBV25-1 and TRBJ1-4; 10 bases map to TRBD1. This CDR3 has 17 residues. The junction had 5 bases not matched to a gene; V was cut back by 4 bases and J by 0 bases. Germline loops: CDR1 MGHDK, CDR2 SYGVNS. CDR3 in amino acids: CASSGWDRGTTNEKLFF. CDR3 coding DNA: TGTGCCAGCAGTGGATGGGACAGGGGCACAACTAATGAAAAACTGTTTTTT.

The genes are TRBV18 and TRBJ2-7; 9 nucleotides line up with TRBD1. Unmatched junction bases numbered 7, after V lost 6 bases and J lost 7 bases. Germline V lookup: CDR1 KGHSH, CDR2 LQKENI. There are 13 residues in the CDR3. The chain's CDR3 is CASSQRTGDEQYF. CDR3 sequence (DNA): TGTGCCAGCTCCCAGAGGACAGGGGATGAGCAGTACTTC. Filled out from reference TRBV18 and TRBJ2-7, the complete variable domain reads NAGVMQNPRHLVRRRGQEARLRCSPMKGHSHVYWYRQLPEEGLKFMVYLQKENIIDESGMPKERFSAEFPKEGPSILRIQQVVRGDSAAYFCASSQRTGDEQYFGPGTRLTVT.

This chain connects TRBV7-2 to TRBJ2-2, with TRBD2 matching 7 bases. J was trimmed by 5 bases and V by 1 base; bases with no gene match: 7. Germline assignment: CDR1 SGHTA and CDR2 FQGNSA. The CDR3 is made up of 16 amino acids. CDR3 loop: CASSLGTRGKTGELFF. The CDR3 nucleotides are TGTGCCAGCAGCTTAGGGACTAGAGGGAAGACCGGGGAGCTGTTTTTT.

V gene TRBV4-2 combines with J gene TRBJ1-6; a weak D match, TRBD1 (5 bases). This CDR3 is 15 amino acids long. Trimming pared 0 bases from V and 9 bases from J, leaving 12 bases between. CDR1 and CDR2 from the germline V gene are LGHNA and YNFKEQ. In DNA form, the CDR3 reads TGTGCCAGCAGCCAAGAGGGAGGGGACGGTTCACCCCTCCACTTT. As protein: CASSQEGGDGSPLHF.

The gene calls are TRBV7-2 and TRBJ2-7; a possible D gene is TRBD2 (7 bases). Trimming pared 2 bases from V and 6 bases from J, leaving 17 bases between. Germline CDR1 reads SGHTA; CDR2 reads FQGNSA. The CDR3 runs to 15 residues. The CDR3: CASSLRGGGAVEQYF. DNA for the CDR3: TGTGCCAGCAGCTTAAGGGGCGGGGGCGCCGTCGAGCAGTACTTC.

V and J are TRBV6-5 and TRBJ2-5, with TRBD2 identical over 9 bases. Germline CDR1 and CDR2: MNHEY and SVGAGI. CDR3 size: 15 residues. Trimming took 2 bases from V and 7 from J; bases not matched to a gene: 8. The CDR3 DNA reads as TGTGCCAGCAGTTACCAAATAGCGGGAGAGGCGACCCAGTACTTC. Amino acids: CASSYQIAGEATQYF.